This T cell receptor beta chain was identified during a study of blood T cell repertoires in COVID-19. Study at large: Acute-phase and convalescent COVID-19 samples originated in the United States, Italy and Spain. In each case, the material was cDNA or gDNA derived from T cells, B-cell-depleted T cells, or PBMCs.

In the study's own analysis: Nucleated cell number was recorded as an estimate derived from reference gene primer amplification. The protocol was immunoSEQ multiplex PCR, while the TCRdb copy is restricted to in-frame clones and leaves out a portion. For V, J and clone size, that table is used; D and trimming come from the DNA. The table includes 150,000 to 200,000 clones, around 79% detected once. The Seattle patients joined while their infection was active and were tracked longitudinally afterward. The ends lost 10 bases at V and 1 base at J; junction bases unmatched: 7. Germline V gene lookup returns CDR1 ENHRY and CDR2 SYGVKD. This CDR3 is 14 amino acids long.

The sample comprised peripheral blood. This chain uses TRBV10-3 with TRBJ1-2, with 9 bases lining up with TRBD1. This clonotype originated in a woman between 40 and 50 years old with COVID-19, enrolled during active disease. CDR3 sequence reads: CATKPGQGNYGYTF. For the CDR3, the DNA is TGTGCCACAAAGCCGGGACAGGGTAACTATGGCTACACCTTC.